The T cell receptor beta chain described here comes from a study of T cells after yellow fever vaccination. Only a few counts were recorded for this clonotype. The antigen is unknown. TCRdb processed the 5' RACE reads anew with MiXCR; each CDR3 protein has one entry. The sample holds about 300,000 distinct CDR3 sequences, roughly 6.8% seen once. Trimming took 1 base from V and 0 from J, leaving 7 bases between them. Germline V gene sequence: CDR1 LNHNV, CDR2 YYDKDF (reference sequence). The CDR3 loop spans 15 amino acids. The study, taken as a whole, reports: Few clonotypes appeared in both CD4 and CD8 compartments. A large majority of primary-vaccination clones showed up again after the booster (under 98% CD4, roughly 88% CD8).

The chain has TRBV15 and TRBJ1-3; D is undetermined. The source of this sequence is a man aged 18-30 years who received the YFV17D yellow fever vaccine. The sample consisted of PBMCs, taken 45 days after the first yellow fever vaccination. This chain's CDR3 is CATSRARDSGNTIYF. CDR3 nucleotide sequence: TGTGCCACCAGCAGAGCACGGGACTCTGGAAACACCATATATTTT.